The clone carrying this T cell receptor (beta chain) appeared a few times. Antigen: not known. This specimen comes from a study of blood T cells in healthy people across ages. Overall study: With template switching, about one barcoded beta molecule was captured per two T cells.

Broader study findings: One million T cells yielded diversity estimates that were considered underestimates. A roughly linear fall in TCR beta diversity per million T cells was seen with increasing age.

PCR was performed a second time for roughly 7 to 11 cycles using a sample-barcoded 5' primer and a J-beta primer mix. TCRdb used MiXCR to reprocess the 5' RACE reads, holding one entry per CDR3 protein. In the table there are under 2,000,000 distinct CDR3 sequences, about 50% of which are singletons. The sequence derives from a woman in her thirties or forties in good health. Source material: blood.

The CDR3 sequence is CSALRDRINQPQHF. The DNA for the CDR3 is TGCAGTGCTCTCCGGGACAGGATAAATCAGCCCCAGCATTTT. The rearrangement uses TRBV20-1 and TRBJ1-5, with TRBD1 matching over 8 bases. Germline lookup yields CDR1 DFQATT and CDR2 SNEGSKA (reference sequence). CDR3 length: 14 amino acids. Trimming at V came to 5 bases and at J to 4 bases, leaving 7 bases not matched to a gene.